The rows below give T cell receptor beta chains drawn from one sample of a study of human T cells and chemical hapten exposure. MiXCR, run by TCRdb on the RACE reads, gives a single entry per CDR3 protein. The data show about 140,000 distinct CDR3 sequences, approximately 12% seen once. This sample comprised whole blood, obtained in connection with sensitization to the hapten diphenylcyclopropenone (DPC). These receptors were collected from a woman between 45 and 60 years old with alopecia areata. Some clones in this sample may be carry-over from other donors' samples. CDR3s include the opening cysteine and the closing phenylalanine or tryptophan. D genes are given only for firm matches. Where a row states a size, it is once, few, many or the class of an expanded clone; other rows omit it.

clone size: many
V gene: TRBV28
J gene: TRBJ1-3
D gene: .
CDR3 DNA: TGTGCCAGCAGTCTTGGACAGTACTCTGGAAACACCATATATTTT
CDR3 protein: CASSLGQYSGNTIYF

clone size: few
V gene: TRBV5-4
J gene: TRBJ2-7
D gene: TRBD2
CDR3 DNA: TGTGCCAGCAGCGCCGGGACTAGCGGGCCCTACGAGCAGTACTTC
CDR3 protein: CASSAGTSGPYEQYF

clone size: .
V gene: TRBV6-4
J gene: TRBJ2-3
D gene: TRBD1
CDR3 DNA: TGTGCCAGCAGTGTGGGGACAGCCACAGATACGCAGTATTTT
CDR3 protein: CASSVGTATDTQYF

clone size: few
V gene: TRBV20-1
J gene: TRBJ2-2
D gene: .
CDR3 DNA: TGCAGTGCAGGGCGCATCCCGGACACCGGGGAGCTGTTTTTT
CDR3 protein: CSAGRIPDTGELFF

clone size: .
V gene: TRBV13
J gene: TRBJ1-6
D gene: .
CDR3 DNA: TGTGCCAGCAGCTTCGAAAGGATTTCACCCCTCCACTTT
CDR3 protein: CASSFERISPLHF

clone size: few
V gene: TRBV29-1
J gene: TRBJ2-5
D gene: .
CDR3 DNA: TGCAGCGTTGTGGACATTCAAGAGACCCAGTACTTC
CDR3 protein: CSVVDIQETQYF

clone size: many
V gene: TRBV20-1
J gene: TRBJ1-1
D gene: .
CDR3 DNA: TGCAGTGCCCTAAACGCACTACTGGTCACTGAAGCTTTCTTT
CDR3 protein: CSALNALLVTEAFF

clone size: .
V gene: TRBV19
J gene: TRBJ2-3
D gene: .
CDR3 DNA: TGTGCCAGTTCGGAGGGAGGCACAGATACGCAGTATTTT
CDR3 protein: CASSEGGTDTQYF

clone size: .
V gene: TRBV29-1
J gene: TRBJ1-1
D gene: .
CDR3 DNA: TGCAGCGTTGCGGGCTACTCATGGGGCACTGAAGCTTTCTTT
CDR3 protein: CSVAGYSWGTEAFF

clone size: few
V gene: TRBV11-2
J gene: TRBJ2-7
D gene: .
CDR3 DNA: TGTGCCAGCAGCTTAGACTACCTAAGCGAGCAGTACTTC
CDR3 protein: CASSLDYLSEQYF

clone size: .
V gene: TRBV5-4
J gene: TRBJ2-3
D gene: .
CDR3 DNA: TGTGCCAGCAGCGAAGGAAAGACAGATACGCAGTATTTT
CDR3 protein: CASSEGKTDTQYF

clone size: .
V gene: TRBV6-5
J gene: TRBJ2-3
D gene: .
CDR3 DNA: TGTGCCAGCAGTTACGGCAGGGCAGGCACAGATACGCAGTATTTT
CDR3 protein: CASSYGRAGTDTQYF

clone size: many
V gene: TRBV7-3
J gene: TRBJ2-2
D gene: TRBD2
CDR3 DNA: TGTGCCAGCAGCTTATTGGCGGGAGCCAGCACCGGGGAGCTGTTTTTT
CDR3 protein: CASSLLAGASTGELFF

clone size: many
V gene: TRBV5-1
J gene: TRBJ2-1
D gene: .
CDR3 DNA: TGCGCCAGCAGCTTTGGAGTAGCGGTTGACAATGAGCAGTTCTTC
CDR3 protein: CASSFGVAVDNEQFF

clone size: .
V gene: TRBV7-9
J gene: TRBJ1-2
D gene: .
CDR3 DNA: TGTGCCAGCAGCGCGAATACGCCCCTTGATTATGGCTACACCTTC
CDR3 protein: CASSANTPLDYGYTF

clone size: .
V gene: TRBV18
J gene: TRBJ2-7
D gene: TRBD2
CDR3 DNA: TGTGCCAGCTCACCCGATCGGGCTAGCGGATCTTACGAGCAGTACTTC
CDR3 protein: CASSPDRASGSYEQYF

clone size: many
V gene: TRBV6-5
J gene: TRBJ2-4
D gene: TRBD1
CDR3 DNA: TGTGCCAGCAGTGACGGACAGGGGCCCGGGGCCAAAAACATTCAGTACTTC
CDR3 protein: CASSDGQGPGAKNIQYF

clone size: .
V gene: TRBV10-1
J gene: TRBJ2-2
D gene: .
CDR3 DNA: TGCGCCAGCAGTTTACAGCCAGGCAGGGAGCTGTTTTTT
CDR3 protein: CASSLQPGRELFF

clone size: few
V gene: TRBV24-1
J gene: TRBJ2-2
D gene: TRBD1
CDR3 DNA: TGTGCCTTGAGGGGGGGACAGGGGGACACCGGGGAGCTGTTTTTT
CDR3 protein: CALRGGQGDTGELFF

clone size: many
V gene: TRBV7-8
J gene: TRBJ2-7
D gene: .
CDR3 DNA: TGTGCCAGCAGCTCAAGCGCAGTACCGGGCGAGCAGTACTTC
CDR3 protein: CASSSSAVPGEQYF

clone size: .
V gene: TRBV20-1
J gene: TRBJ1-1
D gene: .
CDR3 DNA: TGCAGTGCCCCGTCATGGGTCTTTAACACTGAAGCTTTCTTT
CDR3 protein: CSAPSWVFNTEAFF

clone size: .
V gene: TRBV7-9
J gene: TRBJ2-7
D gene: TRBD2
CDR3 DNA: TGTGCCAGCAGTCGGGAGGCCCCCGAGCAGTACTTC
CDR3 protein: CASSREAPEQYF

clone size: .
V gene: TRBV7-2
J gene: TRBJ2-7
D gene: TRBD2
CDR3 DNA: TGTGCCAGCAGCTTAGAAGCGGGGGGCCCCTACGAGCAGTACTTC
CDR3 protein: CASSLEAGGPYEQYF

clone size: few
V gene: TRBV27
J gene: TRBJ2-7
D gene: .
CDR3 DNA: TGTGCCAGCAGCATCACACGAATCTCCTACGAGCAGTACTTC
CDR3 protein: CASSITRISYEQYF

clone size: .
V gene: TRBV4-2
J gene: TRBJ2-1
D gene: .
CDR3 DNA: TGTGCCAGCAGCCCTGACTCAACCTATGAGCAGTTCTTC
CDR3 protein: CASSPDSTYEQFF

clone size: .
V gene: TRBV10-2
J gene: TRBJ2-3
D gene: TRBD1
CDR3 DNA: TGCGCCAGCAGCCCCGGACAGGGGGCGAGTGCAGATACGCAGTATTTT
CDR3 protein: CASSPGQGASADTQYF

clone size: few
V gene: TRBV7-2
J gene: TRBJ2-7
D gene: TRBD1
CDR3 DNA: TGTGCCAGCAGCGCAGGGACAGGGGGCCCCCGCGAGCAGTACTTC
CDR3 protein: CASSAGTGGPREQYF

clone size: few
V gene: TRBV28
J gene: TRBJ2-5
D gene: .
CDR3 DNA: TGTGCCAGCAGAGGTTCCGGGGGCCACGGGACCCAGTACTTC
CDR3 protein: CASRGSGGHGTQYF

clone size: .
V gene: TRBV5-5
J gene: TRBJ2-1
D gene: .
CDR3 DNA: TGTGCCAGCAGCACCTCCCCCACAGGGACCTACAATGAGCAGTTCTTC
CDR3 protein: CASSTSPTGTYNEQFF

clone size: .
V gene: TRBV29-1
J gene: TRBJ2-5
D gene: TRBD1
CDR3 DNA: TGCAGCGTTGATGCGGACAGGGGGGGAGAGACCCAGTACTTC
CDR3 protein: CSVDADRGGETQYF

clone size: .
V gene: TRBV29-1
J gene: TRBJ2-2
D gene: .
CDR3 DNA: TGCAGCGTCCCTATAAAGAACACCGGGGAGCTGTTTTTT
CDR3 protein: CSVPIKNTGELFF

clone size: many
V gene: TRBV10-3
J gene: TRBJ1-6
D gene: TRBD1
CDR3 DNA: TGTGCCATCAGATCCGGACAGGGGGCCCTTAATTCACCCCTCCACTTT
CDR3 protein: CAIRSGQGALNSPLHF

clone size: .
V gene: TRBV20-1
J gene: TRBJ2-4
D gene: .
CDR3 DNA: TGCAGCCGTGCCGACCCATGGGCAAACATTCAGTACTTC
CDR3 protein: CSRADPWANIQYF

clone size: many
V gene: TRBV2
J gene: TRBJ1-6
D gene: .
CDR3 DNA: TGTGCCAGCCGGGACACAGTAAATTCACCCCTCCACTTT
CDR3 protein: CASRDTVNSPLHF

clone size: few
V gene: TRBV27
J gene: TRBJ2-1
D gene: TRBD2
CDR3 DNA: TGTGCCAGCAGTCCCCCAGGCGGGAGGGCCTATGAGCAGTTCTTC
CDR3 protein: CASSPPGGRAYEQFF

clone size: .
V gene: TRBV20-1
J gene: TRBJ1-1
D gene: .
CDR3 DNA: TGCAGTGCTCTTCCAGGGGTTACTGAAGCTTTCTTT
CDR3 protein: CSALPGVTEAFF

clone size: few
V gene: TRBV7-2
J gene: TRBJ1-5
D gene: .
CDR3 DNA: TGTGCCAGCAGCCCGAGGATGGGTCAGCCCCAGCATTTT
CDR3 protein: CASSPRMGQPQHF

clone size: .
V gene: TRBV7-8
J gene: TRBJ1-1
D gene: TRBD1
CDR3 DNA: TGTGCCAGCAGCTTCAGTCGGGACAGGAACACTGAAGCTTTCTTT
CDR3 protein: CASSFSRDRNTEAFF

clone size: .
V gene: TRBV5-1
J gene: TRBJ1-1
D gene: .
CDR3 DNA: TGCGCCAGCAGCACCGAACCAGGGGCGAACACTGAAGCTTTCTTT
CDR3 protein: CASSTEPGANTEAFF

clone size: few
V gene: TRBV18
J gene: TRBJ1-1
D gene: TRBD1
CDR3 DNA: TGTGCCAGCTCACCTTACGACAGGGCCACTGAAGCTTTCTTT
CDR3 protein: CASSPYDRATEAFF

clone size: many
V gene: TRBV7-9
J gene: TRBJ2-3
D gene: .
CDR3 DNA: TGTGCCAGCAGCCTACTGTCGGGGTCTGGACGAGATACGCAGTATTTT
CDR3 protein: CASSLLSGSGRDTQYF

clone size: .
V gene: TRBV20-1
J gene: TRBJ1-1
D gene: TRBD1
CDR3 DNA: TGCAGTGCAACGGACAGGGTGGGAACTGAAGCTTTCTTT
CDR3 protein: CSATDRVGTEAFF

clone size: few
V gene: TRBV29-1
J gene: TRBJ1-1
D gene: .
CDR3 DNA: TGCAGCGTCATGGGTGGTAGGGGCCTGAACACTGAAGCTTTCTTT
CDR3 protein: CSVMGGRGLNTEAFF

clone size: many
V gene: TRBV20-1
J gene: TRBJ1-1
D gene: .
CDR3 DNA: TGCAGTGCCCACCCCAGCATCAGCACTGAAGCTTTCTTT
CDR3 protein: CSAHPSISTEAFF

clone size: many
V gene: TRBV7-2
J gene: TRBJ2-2
D gene: .
CDR3 DNA: TGTGCCAGCAGTCGACAGTTCGCGAACACCGGGGAGCTGTTTTTT
CDR3 protein: CASSRQFANTGELFF